This record looks at one T cell receptor beta chain sequence and its context. TCRdb keeps only in-frame clones here, not all; method: immunoSEQ multiplex PCR. The table lists 50,000 to 65,000 clones, 85% to 95% of them singletons. The sample comes from a study of T cell changes during pregnancy in multiple sclerosis. V lost 6 bases, J lost 6 bases, and 12 bases stayed unmatched. Germline V gives CDR1 SNHLY, CDR2 FYNNEI. The CDR3 runs to 15 residues. J is TRBJ1-1 and V is TRBV2; the match to TRBD1 covers 8 bases. The TCR sequence derives from a female donor with multiple sclerosis, enrolled in a pregnancy study. The source was CD8+ T cells from peripheral blood mononuclear cells, collected in the second trimester of pregnancy. CDR3: CASSETGDSHSEAFF. The DNA of the CDR3 is TGTGCCAGCAGCGAGACAGGGGATTCCCACTCTGAAGCTTTCTTT. Full variable domain (rest looked up from reference TRBV2 and TRBJ1-1): EPEVTQTPSHQVTQMGQEVILRCVPISNHLYFYWYRQILGQKVEFLVSFYNNEISEKSEIFDDQFSVERPDGSNFTLKIRSTKLEDSAMYFCASSETGDSHSEAFFGQGTRLTVV.